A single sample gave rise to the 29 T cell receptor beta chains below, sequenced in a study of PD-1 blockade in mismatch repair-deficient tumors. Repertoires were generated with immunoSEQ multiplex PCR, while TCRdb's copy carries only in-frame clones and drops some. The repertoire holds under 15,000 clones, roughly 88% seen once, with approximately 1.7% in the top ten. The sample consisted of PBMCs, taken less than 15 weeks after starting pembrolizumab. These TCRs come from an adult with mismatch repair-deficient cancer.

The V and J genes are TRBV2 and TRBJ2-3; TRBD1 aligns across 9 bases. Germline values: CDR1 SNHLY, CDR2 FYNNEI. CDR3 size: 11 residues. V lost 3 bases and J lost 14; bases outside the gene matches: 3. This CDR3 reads CASSEDRGGYF. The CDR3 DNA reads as TGTGCCAGCAGTGAGGACAGGGGCGGGTATTTT. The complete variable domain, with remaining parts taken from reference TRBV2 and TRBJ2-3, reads EPEVTQTPSHQVTQMGQEVILRCVPISNHLYFYWYRQILGQKVEFLVSFYNNEISEKSEIFDDQFSVERPDGSNFTLKIRSTKLEDSAMYFCASSEDRGGYFGPGTRLTVL.

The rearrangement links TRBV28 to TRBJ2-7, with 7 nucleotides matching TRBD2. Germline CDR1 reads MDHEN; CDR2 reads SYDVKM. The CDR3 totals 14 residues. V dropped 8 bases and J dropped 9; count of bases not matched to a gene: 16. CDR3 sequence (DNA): TGTGCCAGCCGACTCGGGGGGATTAATGGGTGGCAGTACTTC. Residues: CASRLGGINGWQYF.

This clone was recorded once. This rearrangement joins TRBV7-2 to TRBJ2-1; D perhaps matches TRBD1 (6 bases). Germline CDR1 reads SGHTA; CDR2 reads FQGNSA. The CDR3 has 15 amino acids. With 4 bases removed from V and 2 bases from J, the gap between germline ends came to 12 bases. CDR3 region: CASSYGTPTYNEQFF. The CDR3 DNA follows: TGTGCCAGCAGCTACGGGACACCTACCTACAATGAGCAGTTCTTC.

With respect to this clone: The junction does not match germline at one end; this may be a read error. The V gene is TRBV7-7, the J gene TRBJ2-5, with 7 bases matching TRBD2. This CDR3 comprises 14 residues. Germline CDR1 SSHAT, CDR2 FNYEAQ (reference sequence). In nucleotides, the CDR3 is TGTGCTAGCAGCGCAACGGGGGAGGGAGAGACCCAGTACTTC. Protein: CASSATGEGETQYF.

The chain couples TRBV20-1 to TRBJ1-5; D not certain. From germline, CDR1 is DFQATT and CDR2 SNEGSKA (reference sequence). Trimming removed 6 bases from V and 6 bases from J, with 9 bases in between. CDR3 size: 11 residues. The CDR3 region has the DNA TGCAGTGCGTCAGAGGGTCAGCCCCAGCATTTT. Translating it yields CSASEGQPQHF.

CDR3: CAWSPIGTSTDTQYF. CDR3 nucleotides: TGTGCCTGGAGTCCTATCGGGACTAGCACAGATACGCAGTATTTT. The gene calls are TRBV30 and TRBJ2-3; tentative D call: TRBD2 (6 bases). Looked up from germline, CDR1 is GTSNPN and CDR2 is SVGIG (reference sequence). This CDR3 contains 15 residues. The V end was cut by 2 bases, the J end by 0 bases, with 12 bases between.

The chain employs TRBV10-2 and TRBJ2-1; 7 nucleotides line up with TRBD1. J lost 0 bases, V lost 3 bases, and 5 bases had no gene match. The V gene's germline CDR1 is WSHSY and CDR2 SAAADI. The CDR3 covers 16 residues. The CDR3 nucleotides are TGCGCCAGCAGTGAAACCGGGGACAGCTCCTACAATGAGCAGTTCTTC. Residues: CASSETGDSSYNEQFF.

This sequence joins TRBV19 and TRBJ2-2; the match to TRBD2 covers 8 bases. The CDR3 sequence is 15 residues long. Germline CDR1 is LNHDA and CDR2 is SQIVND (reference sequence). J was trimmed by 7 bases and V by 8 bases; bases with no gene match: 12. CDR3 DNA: TGTGCCAGTCGACGTAGCGGGGCCCGGGGCGGGGAGCTGTTTTTT. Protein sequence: CASRRSGARGGELFF.

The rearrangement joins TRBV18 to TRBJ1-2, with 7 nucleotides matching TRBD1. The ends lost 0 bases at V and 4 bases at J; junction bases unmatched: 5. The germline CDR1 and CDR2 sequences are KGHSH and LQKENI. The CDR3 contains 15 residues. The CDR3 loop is CASSPPGQIFYGYTF. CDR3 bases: TGTGCCAGCTCACCACCGGGACAGATATTCTATGGCTACACCTTC.

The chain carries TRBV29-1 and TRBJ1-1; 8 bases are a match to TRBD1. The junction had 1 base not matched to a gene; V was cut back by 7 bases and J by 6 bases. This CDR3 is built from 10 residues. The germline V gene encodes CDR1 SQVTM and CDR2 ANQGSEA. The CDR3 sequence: CSGGQAEAFF. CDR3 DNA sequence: TGCAGCGGGGGACAGGCTGAAGCTTTCTTT.

In DNA form, the CDR3 reads TGCGCCAGCAGCACTAGCGGGAATGGAAATGAGCAGTTCTTC. Translating gives CASSTSGNGNEQFF. V usage is TRBV10-1 and J usage is TRBJ2-1; TRBD2 matches at 10 bases. The CDR3 is 14 residues long. Germline lookup yields CDR1 WNHNN and CDR2 SYGVQD (reference sequence). V shed 6 bases, J shed 7 bases, and the junction held 6 bases outside the gene matches.

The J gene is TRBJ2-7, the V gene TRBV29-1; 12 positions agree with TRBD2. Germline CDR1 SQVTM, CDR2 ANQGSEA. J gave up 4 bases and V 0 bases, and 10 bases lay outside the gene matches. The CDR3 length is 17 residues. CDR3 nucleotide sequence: TGCAGCGTTGAAGATCAGGGCCTGGGACTAGCGGGTTACGAGCAGTACTTC. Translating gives CSVEDQGLGLAGYEQYF.

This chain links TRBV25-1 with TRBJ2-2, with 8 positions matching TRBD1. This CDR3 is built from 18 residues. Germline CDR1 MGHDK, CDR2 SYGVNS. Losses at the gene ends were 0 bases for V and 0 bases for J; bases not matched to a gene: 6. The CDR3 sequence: CASSEYDRGPPNTGELFF. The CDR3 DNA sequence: TGTGCCAGCAGTGAATACGACAGGGGTCCCCCGAACACCGGGGAGCTGTTTTTT.

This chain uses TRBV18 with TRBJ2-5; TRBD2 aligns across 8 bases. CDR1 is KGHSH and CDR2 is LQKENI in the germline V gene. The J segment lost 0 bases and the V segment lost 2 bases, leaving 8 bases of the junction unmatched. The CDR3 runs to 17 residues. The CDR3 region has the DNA TGTGCCAGCTCACCATCTAGCGGGCACTCGTACCAAGAGACCCAGTACTTC. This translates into CASSPSSGHSYQETQYF.

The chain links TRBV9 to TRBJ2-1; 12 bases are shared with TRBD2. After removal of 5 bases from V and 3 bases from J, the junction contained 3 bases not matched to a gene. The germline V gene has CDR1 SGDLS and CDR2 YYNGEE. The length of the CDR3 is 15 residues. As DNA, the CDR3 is TGTGCCAGCAGTGGGACTAGCGGGTTCTACAATGAGCAGTTCTTC. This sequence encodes CASSGTSGFYNEQFF.

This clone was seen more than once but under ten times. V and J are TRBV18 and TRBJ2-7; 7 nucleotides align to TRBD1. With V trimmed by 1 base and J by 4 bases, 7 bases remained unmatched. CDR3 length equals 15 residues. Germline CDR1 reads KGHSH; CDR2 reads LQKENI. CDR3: CASSPRGTAFYEQYF. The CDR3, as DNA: TGTGCCAGCTCACCACGTGGGACAGCGTTTTACGAGCAGTACTTC.

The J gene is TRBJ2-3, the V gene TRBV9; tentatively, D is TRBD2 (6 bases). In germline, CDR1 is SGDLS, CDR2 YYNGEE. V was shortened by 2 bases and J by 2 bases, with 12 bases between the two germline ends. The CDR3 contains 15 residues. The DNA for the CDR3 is TGTGCCAGCAGCGTTGAGGGAGGACTCACAGATACGCAGTATTTT. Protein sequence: CASSVEGGLTDTQYF.

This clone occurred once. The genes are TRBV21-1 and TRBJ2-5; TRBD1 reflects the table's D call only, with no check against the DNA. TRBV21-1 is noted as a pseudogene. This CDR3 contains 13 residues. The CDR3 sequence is CASADRGQETQYF. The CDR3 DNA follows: TGTGCCAGTGCAGACAGGGGACAAGAGACCCAGTACTTC.

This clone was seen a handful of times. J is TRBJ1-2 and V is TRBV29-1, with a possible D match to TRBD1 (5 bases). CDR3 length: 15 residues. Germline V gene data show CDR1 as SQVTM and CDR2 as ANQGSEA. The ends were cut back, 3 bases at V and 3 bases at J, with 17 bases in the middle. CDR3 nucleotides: TGCAGCGTTGATAATTCCGGGGGTCCCGACTATGGCTACACCTTC. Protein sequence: CSVDNSGGPDYGYTF.

The CDR3 coding sequence is TGTGCCAGCAGAAACAGGGTCGAGGAAGCTTTCTTT. This sequence encodes CASRNRVEEAFF. V and J are TRBV6-5 and TRBJ1-1, with TRBD1 as a possible D gene (6 bases). The CDR3 totals 12 residues. The germline CDR1 and CDR2 sequences are MNHEY and SVGAGI. V was shortened by 6 bases and J by 8 bases, with 13 bases between the two germline ends.

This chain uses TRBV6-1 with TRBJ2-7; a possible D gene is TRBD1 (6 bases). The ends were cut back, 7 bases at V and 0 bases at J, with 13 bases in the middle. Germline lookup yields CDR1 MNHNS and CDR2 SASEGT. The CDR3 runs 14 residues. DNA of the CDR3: TGTGCCAGCAACCGACAGGCCAGCTCCTACGAGCAGTACTTC. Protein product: CASNRQASSYEQYF.

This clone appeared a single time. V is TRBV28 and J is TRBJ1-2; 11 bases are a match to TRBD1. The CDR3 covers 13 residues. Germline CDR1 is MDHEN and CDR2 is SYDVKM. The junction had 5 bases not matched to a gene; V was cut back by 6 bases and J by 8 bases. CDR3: CASRPGQGEGYTF. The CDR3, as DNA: TGTGCCAGCAGACCGGGACAGGGGGAAGGCTACACCTTC.

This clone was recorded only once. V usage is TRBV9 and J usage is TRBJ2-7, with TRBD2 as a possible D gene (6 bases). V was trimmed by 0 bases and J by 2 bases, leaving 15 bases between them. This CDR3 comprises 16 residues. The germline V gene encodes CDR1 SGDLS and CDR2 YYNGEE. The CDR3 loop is CASSVGSSGLPYEQYF. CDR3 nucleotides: TGTGCCAGCAGCGTAGGGAGTAGCGGATTACCCTACGAGCAGTACTTC.

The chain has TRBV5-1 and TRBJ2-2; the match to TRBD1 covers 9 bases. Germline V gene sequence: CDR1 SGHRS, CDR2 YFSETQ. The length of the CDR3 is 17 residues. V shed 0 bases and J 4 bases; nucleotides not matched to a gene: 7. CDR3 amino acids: CASSLEVQGAGTGELFF. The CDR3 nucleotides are TGCGCCAGCAGCTTGGAGGTACAGGGGGCAGGCACCGGGGAGCTGTTTTTT.

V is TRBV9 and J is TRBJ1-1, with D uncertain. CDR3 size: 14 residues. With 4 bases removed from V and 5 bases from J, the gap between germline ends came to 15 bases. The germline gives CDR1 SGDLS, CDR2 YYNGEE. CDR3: CASSPQVGGTEAFF. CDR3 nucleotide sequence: TGTGCCAGCAGCCCGCAGGTGGGAGGGACTGAAGCTTTCTTT.

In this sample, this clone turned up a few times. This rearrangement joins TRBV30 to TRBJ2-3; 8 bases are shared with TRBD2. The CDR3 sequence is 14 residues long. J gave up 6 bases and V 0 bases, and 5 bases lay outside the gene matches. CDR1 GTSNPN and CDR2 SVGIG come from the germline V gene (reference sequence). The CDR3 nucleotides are TGTGCCTGGAGTGTAGGCGGGAGGTCCGATACGCAGTATTTT. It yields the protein CAWSVGGRSDTQYF.

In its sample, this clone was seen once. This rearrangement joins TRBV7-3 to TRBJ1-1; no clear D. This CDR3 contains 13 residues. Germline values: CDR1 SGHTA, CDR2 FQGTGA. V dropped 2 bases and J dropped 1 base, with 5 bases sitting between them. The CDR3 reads CASSLERNTEAFF. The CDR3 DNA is TGTGCCAGCAGCTTAGAGAGGAACACTGAAGCTTTCTTT.

This CDR3 reads CASILAGGNTGELFF. Here the CDR3 DNA reads TGTGCCAGCATCCTAGCGGGAGGTAACACCGGGGAGCTGTTTTTT. The chain is built from TRBV13 and TRBJ2-2; 11 positions match TRBD2. J gave up 2 bases and V 7 bases, and 3 bases lay outside the gene matches. This CDR3 is built from 15 residues. Germline V gene sequence: CDR1 PRHDT, CDR2 FYEKMQ (reference sequence).

CDR3 residues: CASRARQGASEKLFF. The CDR3 DNA reads as TGCGCCAGCAGGGCCCGACAGGGGGCGAGTGAAAAACTGTTTTTT. The rearrangement joins TRBV5-1 to TRBJ1-4; 10 nucleotides align to TRBD1. Unmatched junction bases numbered 8, after V lost 5 bases and J lost 7 bases. CDR3 length: 15 residues. CDR1 is SGHRS, CDR2 YFSETQ, per germline.